The 8 T cell receptor beta chains below come from one sample, sequenced in a study of blood T cell repertoires in COVID-19. TCRdb's copy holds only in-frame clones and misses some; the assay was immunoSEQ multiplex PCR. This table holds 200,000 to 250,000 clones, roughly 86% found once. Sequenced sample: peripheral blood. These receptors were obtained from a woman between 55 and 75 years old who had recovered from COVID-19.

The rearrangement joins TRBV6-1 to TRBJ1-1; D not certain. V shed 2 bases and J shed 5 bases, with 3 bases lying between them. Per germline, CDR1 MNHNS and CDR2 SASEGT. CDR3 size: 11 residues. As DNA, the CDR3 is TGTGCCAGCAGTGAACTGACTGAAGCTTTCTTT. It encodes CASSELTEAFF.

The CDR3 DNA reads TGCGCCAGCAGCTCGGGGGGGCCCGGCTCTGGAAACACCATATATTTT. This sequence encodes CASSSGGPGSGNTIYF. This chain joins TRBV5-1 and TRBJ1-3; tentative D call: TRBD1 (6 bases). Germline V gene data show CDR1 as SGHRS and CDR2 as YFSETQ. V was clipped by 3 bases and J by 0 bases, with 13 bases between them. This CDR3 contains 16 residues.

This clone has just one count. The chain combines TRBV7-2 with TRBJ2-7, with TRBD1 matching 7 bases. The junction had 12 bases not matched to a gene; V was cut back by 7 bases and J by 6 bases. Germline values: CDR1 SGHTA, CDR2 FQGNSA. CDR3 length: 14 residues. In DNA form, the CDR3 reads TGTGCCAGCACCCTAGACAGGGAAGGTGGCGAGCAGTACTTC. Translated: CASTLDREGGEQYF.

In its sample, this clone was seen a few times. The chain uses TRBV23-1 and TRBJ1-5, with a weak D call TRBD1 (6 bases). TRBV23-1 counts as an open reading frame of uncertain function. Deletions cut 4 bases from V and 5 bases from J, with 24 bases between. This CDR3 comprises 18 residues. CDR3 loop: CASSLNRAGRSLHQPQHF. Written as DNA, the CDR3 is TGCGCCAGCAGTCTAAACAGGGCGGGCAGGTCCCTTCATCAGCCCCAGCATTTT.

This chain uses TRBV9 with TRBJ2-7; unclear D gene. The CDR3 sequence is 14 residues long. Trimming left V 0 bases short and J 6 bases short, with 13 bases between. Germline V gene lookup returns CDR1 SGDLS and CDR2 YYNGEE. The CDR3 loop is CASSVGLTMGEQYF. The CDR3 bases are TGTGCCAGCAGCGTAGGACTTACCATGGGCGAGCAGTACTTC.

The genes are TRBV7-2 and TRBJ2-1; D unclear. Looked up from germline, CDR1 is SGHTA and CDR2 is FQGNSA. V lost 1 base to trimming and J lost 0 bases, with 10 bases between them. The CDR3 covers 16 residues. CDR3: CASSLGRRSSYNEQFF. The CDR3 nucleotides are TGTGCCAGCAGCTTAGGCCGGCGGAGCTCCTACAATGAGCAGTTCTTC. The full variable domain, in which reference TRBV7-2 and TRBJ2-1 provide the parts outside the CDR3, is GAGVSQSPSNKVTEKGKDVELRCDPISGHTALYWYRQSLGQGLEFLIYFQGNSAPDKSGLPSDRFSAERTGGSVSTLTIQRTQQEDSAVYLCASSLGRRSSYNEQFFGPGTRLTVL.

CDR3 region: CASSKNRGEAFF. CDR3 DNA sequence: TGCGCCAGCAGCAAAAACAGGGGAGAGGCTTTCTTT. The chain couples TRBV5-1 to TRBJ1-1, with 7 bases lining up with TRBD1. V lost 4 bases and J lost 11; bases outside the gene matches: 8. CDR1 and CDR2 from the germline V gene are SGHRS and YFSETQ. The CDR3 loop spans 12 amino acids.

The chain carries TRBV7-6 and TRBJ2-3; 9 bases are a match to TRBD1. Germline V CDR1 and CDR2: SGHVS, FNYEAQ. The ends lost 3 bases at V and 5 bases at J; junction bases unmatched: 12. This CDR3 is built from 17 residues. The CDR3 DNA sequence: TGTGCCAGCAGCTTTATCCGGGACAGGGTATTGGGAGATACGCAGTATTTT. Amino acids: CASSFIRDRVLGDTQYF.